Presented here are 30 T cell receptor beta chains from one specimen sequenced in a study of cytomegalovirus exposure and HLA in healthy donors. Primers for the PCR totalled 60 Vbeta and 13 Jbeta. The data were produced by immunoSEQ multiplex PCR, yet TCRdb's version contains in-frame clones alone and is incomplete. The data contain 130,000 or so clones, about 8% of them singletons. Source material: PBMCs. These receptors all come from a woman in her 40s in good health and CMV-seropositive.

There are a few counts of this clone. The rearrangement joins TRBV2 to TRBJ2-7; the D is unclear. The CDR3 covers 13 residues. Trimming took off 6 bases at V and 3 bases at J, with 12 bases between the two ends. In germline, CDR1 is SNHLY, CDR2 FYNNEI. The CDR3 protein is CASRRSQNYEQYV. DNA of the CDR3: TGTGCCAGCAGAAGGTCCCAGAACTACGAGCAGTACGTC.

This clone was picked up a small number of times. The chain is built from TRBV10-3 and TRBJ2-7; weak D call: TRBD1 (5 bases). Germline V lookup: CDR1 ENHRY, CDR2 SYGVKD. The V and J ends lost 8 bases and 0 bases respectively, with 8 bases between them. This CDR3 has 12 residues. The CDR3 DNA follows: TGTGCCATCCGACAGAGCTCCTACGAGCAGTACTTC. Protein product: CAIRQSSYEQYF.

The chain links TRBV27 to TRBJ2-7, with 7 bases that match TRBD1. The CDR3 has 15 residues. The germline gives CDR1 MNHEY, CDR2 SMNVEV (reference sequence). V lost 5 bases to trimming and J lost 3 bases; unmatched junction nucleotides: 10. CDR3 nucleotides: TGTGCCAGCAGTACCCGGGACAGCCCATACTACGAGCAGTACTTC. Translated: CASSTRDSPYYEQYF.

This clone was picked up a small number of times. This sample also contains other DNA sequences that code for the same CDR3. The chain joins TRBV7-9 to TRBJ2-3; 7 bases fit TRBD2. Losses at the gene ends were 5 bases for V and 6 bases for J; bases not matched to a gene: 11. CDR3 length: 15 residues. Germline CDR1 is SEHNR and CDR2 is FQNEAQ (reference sequence). The CDR3 loop reads CASSQSRGGLDTQYF. CDR3 nucleotide sequence: TGTGCCAGCAGCCAAAGTCGGGGAGGGCTGGATACGCAGTATTTT.

There are a few counts of this clone. In DNA form, the CDR3 reads TGTGCCAGCAGCCCGGGGAGGGGCGAAATGAACACTGAAGCTTTCTTT. It encodes CASSPGRGEMNTEAFF. V is TRBV11-3 and J is TRBJ1-1; D possibly corresponds to TRBD1 (5 bases). Per germline, CDR1 SGHNT and CDR2 YENEEA. V was shortened by 5 bases and J by 0 bases, with 16 bases between the two germline ends. The CDR3 is made up of 16 amino acids.

This clone was observed a handful of times. V usage is TRBV5-1 and J usage is TRBJ2-1; the D is unclear. The CDR3 contains 15 residues. V lost 0 bases and J lost 6, with 13 bases in between. Germline lookup yields CDR1 SGHRS and CDR2 YFSETQ. CDR3 nucleotides: TGCGCCAGCAGCTTGGGGCCCCTAGAGCCCAATGAGCAGTTCTTC. Protein: CASSLGPLEPNEQFF.

This clone has only a few counts. The sample contains more than one DNA sequence encoding this CDR3. The chain is built from TRBV6-6 and TRBJ2-1; D possibly corresponds to TRBD2 (5 bases). This CDR3 region has 15 residues. V gave up 4 bases and J gave up 3 bases, with 13 bases separating them. The V gene's germline CDR1 is MNHNY and CDR2 SVGAGI (reference sequence). CDR3 protein: CASSSGAGDYNEQFF. CDR3 sequence (DNA): TGTGCCAGCAGTTCGGGCGCGGGTGACTACAATGAGCAGTTCTTC.

This chain connects TRBV28 to TRBJ1-1; D gene unclear. CDR3 length: 13 amino acids. V lost 6 bases and J lost 4, with 12 bases in between. Germline values: CDR1 MDHEN, CDR2 SYDVKM. This CDR3 is CASRLPVSTEAFF. CDR3 DNA sequence: TGTGCCAGCAGACTCCCCGTAAGCACTGAAGCTTTCTTT.

In its sample, this clone was seen a few times. The rearrangement links TRBV27 to TRBJ1-2, with a weak D call TRBD1 (5 bases). The CDR3 is 14 amino acids. Between the trimmed V and J ends, which lost 5 bases and 4 bases, there was a span of 14 bases. Germline assignment: CDR1 MNHEY and CDR2 SMNVEV (reference sequence). The CDR3 reads CASSKSGLLYGYTF. The CDR3 coding sequence is TGTGCCAGCAGTAAATCGGGACTCCTCTATGGCTACACCTTC.

The gene calls are TRBV7-2 and TRBJ1-1; a possible D gene is TRBD1 (5 bases). V dropped 5 bases and J dropped 1 base, with 11 bases sitting between them. The V gene's germline CDR1 is SGHTA and CDR2 FQGNSA. The CDR3 has 14 residues. CDR3 loop: CASSTGHSNTEAFF. The CDR3 DNA reads as TGTGCCAGCAGCACTGGACACTCGAACACTGAAGCTTTCTTT.

This clone has only a few counts. The J gene is TRBJ1-2, the V gene TRBV30, with D tentatively TRBD1 (5 bases). Looked up from germline, CDR1 is GTSNPN and CDR2 is SVGIG (reference sequence). This CDR3 comprises 13 residues. V was pared by 3 bases and J by 3 bases, with 11 bases between. CDR3 DNA: TGTGCCTGGAGAGCGGGGGAGGACTATGGCTACACCTTC. Its protein product is CAWRAGEDYGYTF.

CDR3 nucleotide sequence: TGTGCCAGCAGTGAAGCTAGGGGAGGTGGCTATGGCTACACCTTC. Protein product: CASSEARGGGYGYTF. V is TRBV6-1 and J is TRBJ1-2; TRBD1 is a possible D gene (5 bases). V was pared by 0 bases and J by 4 bases, with 12 bases between. In germline, CDR1 is MNHNS, CDR2 SASEGT. This CDR3 spans 15 amino acids.

This chain links TRBV7-9 with TRBJ2-1; the match to TRBD2 covers 8 bases. The CDR3 spans 13 residues. J gave up 8 bases and V 10 bases, and 10 bases lay outside the gene matches. Germline V gives CDR1 SEHNR, CDR2 FQNEAQ (reference sequence). In DNA form, the CDR3 reads TGTGCCATAAGGGCGGGGGGCCGGGATGAGCAGTTCTTC. Amino acids: CAIRAGGRDEQFF.

V is TRBV5-1 and J is TRBJ2-1; 11 bases are a match to TRBD2. The CDR3 contains 16 residues. Germline V gene lookup returns CDR1 SGHRS and CDR2 YFSETQ. V gave up 3 bases and J gave up 7 bases; unmatched junction bases: 9. The CDR3 DNA follows: TGCGCCAGCAGCTCTGGACTAGCGGGCCTCACGAATGAGCAGTTCTTC. Protein sequence: CASSSGLAGLTNEQFF.

This clone was seen a handful of times. This chain links TRBV12-5 with TRBJ1-2, with D perhaps TRBD1 (5 bases). Germline V gene lookup returns CDR1 LGHNT and CDR2 FRNRAP. Trimming took 4 bases from V and 8 from J, leaving 14 bases between them. This CDR3 comprises 13 residues. The CDR3 region is CASGSLGGDGYTF. CDR3 nucleotide sequence: TGTGCTAGTGGTTCCCTGGGGGGGGACGGCTACACCTTC.

The gene calls are TRBV10-1 and TRBJ2-5, with 12 bases identical to TRBD1. V gave up 8 bases and J gave up 5 bases; unmatched junction bases: 6. The CDR3 is 14 residues long. Germline loops: CDR1 WNHNN, CDR2 SYGVQD (reference sequence). The CDR3 sequence is CASSGQGAWETQYF. The CDR3, as DNA: TGCGCCAGCTCGGGACAGGGGGCTTGGGAGACCCAGTACTTC.

The chain links TRBV30 to TRBJ1-6, with D maybe TRBD1 (6 bases). V was trimmed by 6 bases and J by 8 bases, leaving 14 bases between them. The CDR3 covers 13 residues. The germline gives CDR1 GTSNPN, CDR2 SVGIG (reference sequence). The CDR3 spells CACRGGGDSPLHF. Here the CDR3 DNA reads TGTGCCTGTCGCGGGGGCGGAGATTCACCCCTCCACTTT.

This chain joins TRBV11-2 and TRBJ2-3; 9 bases map to TRBD1. CDR3 size: 15 residues. The V segment lost 5 bases and the J segment 0 bases; nucleotides outside the gene matches: 3. Germline CDR1 SGHAT, CDR2 FQNNGV. The CDR3 spells CASSGGTGSTDTQYF. CDR3 nucleotide sequence: TGTGCCAGCAGCGGCGGGACAGGGAGCACAGATACGCAGTATTTT.

The chain uses TRBV28 and TRBJ1-5, with D possibly matching TRBD1 (6 bases). With 2 bases removed from V and 5 bases from J, the gap between germline ends came to 10 bases. CDR1 is MDHEN, CDR2 SYDVKM, per germline. The length of the CDR3 is 14 residues. The CDR3 coding sequence is TGTGCCAGCAGTTTAGCGGGGGCCTATCAGCCCCAGCATTTT. This translates into CASSLAGAYQPQHF.

This chain links TRBV19 with TRBJ1-4; 7 bases match TRBD1. Trimming removed 5 bases from V and 3 bases from J; junction bases left unmatched: 6. The CDR3 contains 15 residues. From germline, CDR1 is LNHDA and CDR2 SQIVND (reference sequence). DNA for the CDR3: TGTGCCAGTAGTTTACACAGGGGCGCTAATGAAAAACTGTTTTTT. Residues: CASSLHRGANEKLFF.

This chain uses TRBV28 with TRBJ1-2; the D gene is possibly TRBD1 (5 bases). V lost 4 bases and J lost 5, with 35 bases in between. Germline V gene data show CDR1 as MDHEN and CDR2 as SYDVKM. The CDR3 loop spans 21 amino acids. CDR3 in DNA: TGTGCCAGCAGTTCATTGTGGGGAAGGCGTCCCGTACAGGCGGGAGGGTATGGCTACACCTTC. Protein sequence: CASSSLWGRRPVQAGGYGYTF.

V and J are TRBV18 and TRBJ2-2, with D perhaps TRBD1 (5 bases). This CDR3 region has 15 residues. V dropped 6 bases and J dropped 0 bases, with 11 bases sitting between them. Germline V gives CDR1 KGHSH, CDR2 LQKENI. Here the CDR3 DNA reads TGTGCCAGCTCCCCGGACATGACGAACACCGGGGAGCTGTTTTTT. Translation: CASSPDMTNTGELFF. The full variable domain, rest sourced from reference TRBV18 and TRBJ2-2, is NAGVMQNPRHLVRRRGQEARLRCSPMKGHSHVYWYRQLPEEGLKFMVYLQKENIIDESGMPKERFSAEFPKEGPSILRIQQVVRGDSAAYFCASSPDMTNTGELFFGEGSRLTVL.

There are a few counts of this clone. V gene TRBV4-1 combines with J gene TRBJ2-1, with 9 nucleotides matching TRBD1. Germline CDR1 is MGHRA and CDR2 is YSYEKL. J gave up 5 bases and V 4 bases, and 0 bases lay outside the gene matches. CDR3 length equals 13 residues. The CDR3 nucleotides read TGCGCCAGCAGCCGGGACAGGGACAATGAGCAGTTCTTC. Translation: CASSRDRDNEQFF.

This clone was detected a few times. The CDR3 coding sequence is TGTGCCAGCGGAGTACAGGTTCGGGAAAAACTGTTTTTT. Translated, it gives CASGVQVREKLFF. V is TRBV21-1 and J is TRBJ1-4; the table's D call of TRBD1 was not tested on the DNA. TRBV21-1 is noted as a pseudogene. CDR3 length: 13 residues.

V gene TRBV5-1 combines with J gene TRBJ2-3; TRBD2 might be the D (6 bases). The CDR3 has 15 residues. Trimming took 4 bases from V and 1 from J, leaving 13 bases between them. CDR1 and CDR2 from the germline V gene are SGHRS and YFSETQ. This CDR3 is CASSRAEGGTDTQYF. Here the CDR3 DNA reads TGCGCCAGCAGCCGGGCGGAGGGTGGCACAGATACGCAGTATTTT.

The chain has TRBV5-6 and TRBJ1-5, with 9 bases that match TRBD1. Germline values: CDR1 SGHDT, CDR2 YYEEEE. Trimming at V came to 4 bases and at J to 6 bases, leaving 11 bases not matched to a gene. The CDR3 length is 16 residues. The CDR3 nucleotides are TGTGCCAGCAGCATCAACCGGGACAGGGCATTTCAGCCCCAGCATTTT. It specifies CASSINRDRAFQPQHF.

CDR3 amino acids: CASSIIRGIDEKLFF. Here the CDR3 DNA reads TGTGCCAGTAGTATTATCAGGGGGATCGATGAAAAACTGTTTTTT. This chain uses TRBV19 with TRBJ1-4; 7 bases fit TRBD1. Trimming at V came to 3 bases and at J to 6 bases, leaving 7 bases not matched to a gene. The V gene's germline CDR1 is LNHDA and CDR2 SQIVND (reference sequence). The CDR3 spans 15 residues. Looking up the rest from reference TRBV19 and TRBJ1-4 gives the full variable domain: DGGITQSPKYLFRKEGQNVTLSCEQNLNHDAMYWYRQDPGQGLRLIYYSQIVNDFQKGDIAEGYSVSREKKESFPLTVTSAQKNPTAFYLCASSIIRGIDEKLFFGSGTQLSVL.

This clone was observed a handful of times. The chain carries TRBV4-2 and TRBJ1-5; 8 bases match TRBD1. The CDR3 has 15 residues. After removal of 3 bases from V and 5 bases from J, the junction contained 6 bases not matched to a gene. Per germline, CDR1 LGHNA and CDR2 YNFKEQ. CDR3 loop: CASSQGGQADQPQHF. The CDR3 nucleotides read TGTGCCAGCAGCCAGGGGGGACAGGCTGATCAGCCCCAGCATTTT.

This clone was counted between two and nine times. V and J are TRBV7-5 and TRBJ2-7; the D call in the table, TRBD2, was not verified against the DNA. TRBV7-5 is a pseudogene segment. This CDR3 contains 16 residues. The CDR3 sequence: CVRSLDPGLLLYEQYF. In DNA form, the CDR3 reads TGTGTCAGAAGCCTAGATCCGGGACTACTACTCTACGAGCAGTACTTC.

The V and J genes are TRBV7-9 and TRBJ1-1, with D tentatively TRBD1 (5 bases). The CDR3 covers 13 residues. CDR1 is SEHNR, CDR2 FQNEAQ, per germline (reference sequence). V was shortened by 5 bases and J by 7 bases, with 14 bases between the two germline ends. The DNA of the CDR3 is TGTGCCAGCAGCGCATTTGGCGGGGGTGAAGCTTTCTTT. It is translated as CASSAFGGGEAFF.